The 5 T cell receptor beta chains presented below share a single source sample, sequenced in a study of response to subunit inactivated influenza vaccine. MiXCR, run by TCRdb on the RT-PCR reads, gives a single entry per CDR3 protein. The sample comprises 450,000 to 700,000 distinct CDR3 sequences, 12% to 15% of which are singletons, and approximately 12% rests with the top ten. The sample in question was PBMCs from blood, obtained about 12 days after vaccination. The receptors come from a middle-aged man who received an inactivated influenza vaccine.

The chain joins TRBV7-9 to TRBJ1-2; 7 positions match TRBD1. Germline V CDR1 and CDR2: SEHNR, FQNEAQ (reference sequence). The CDR3 runs to 15 residues. V shed 2 bases, J shed 5 bases, and the junction held 8 bases outside the gene matches. In DNA, the CDR3 is TGTGCCAGCAGCTTAAGTCCCGGACAGGAATATGGCTACACCTTC. This translates into CASSLSPGQEYGYTF.

This clonotype was counted many times. At one end the junction does not follow the germline gene, possibly because of a read error. The CDR3: CASSFGDTQYF. CDR3 nucleotide sequence: TGCGCCAGCAGCTTTGGCGATACGCAGTATTTT. This rearrangement joins TRBV7-2 to TRBJ2-3; D not resolved. The CDR3 loop spans 11 amino acids. The germline CDR1 and CDR2 sequences are SGHTA and FQGNSA.

This clonotype was counted only a few times. This rearrangement joins TRBV7-6 to TRBJ2-5, with D hard to call. Trimming left V 5 bases short and J 4 bases short, with 20 bases between. The V gene's germline CDR1 is SGHVS and CDR2 FNYEAQ. This CDR3 has 16 residues. In DNA form, the CDR3 reads TGTGCCAGCAGCCTAAACGACGGCGGCCTTGGAGAGACCCAGTACTTC. Translation gives CASSLNDGGLGETQYF.

The rearrangement links TRBV2 to TRBJ1-6; D possibly corresponds to TRBD1 (5 bases). Germline V CDR1 and CDR2: SNHLY, FYNNEI. The CDR3 runs 12 residues. Trimming left V 7 bases short and J 11 bases short, with 12 bases between. The CDR3 loop reads CASMGGVPPLHF. The CDR3 DNA is TGTGCCAGCATGGGAGGGGTGCCACCCCTCCACTTT.

The rearrangement joins TRBV24-1 to TRBJ2-6; D is unresolved. This CDR3 has 15 residues. V was cut by 5 bases and J by 0 bases, with 7 bases left in between. The germline CDR1 and CDR2 sequences are KGHDR and SFDVKD. The CDR3 region is CATSGKISGANVLTF. The CDR3 bases are TGTGCCACCAGTGGCAAGATCTCTGGGGCCAACGTCCTGACTTTC.